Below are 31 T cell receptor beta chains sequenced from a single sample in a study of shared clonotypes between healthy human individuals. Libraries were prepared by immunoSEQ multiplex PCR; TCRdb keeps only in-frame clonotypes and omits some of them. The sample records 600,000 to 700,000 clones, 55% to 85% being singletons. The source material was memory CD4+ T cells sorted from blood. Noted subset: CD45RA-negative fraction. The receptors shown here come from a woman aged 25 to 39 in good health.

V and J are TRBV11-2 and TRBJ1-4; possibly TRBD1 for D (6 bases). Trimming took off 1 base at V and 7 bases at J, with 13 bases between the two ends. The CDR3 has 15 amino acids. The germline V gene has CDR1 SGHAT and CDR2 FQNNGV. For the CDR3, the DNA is TGTGCCAGCAGCTTAGGACGGGGGGCCAGTGAAAAACTGTTTTTT. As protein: CASSLGRGASEKLFF.

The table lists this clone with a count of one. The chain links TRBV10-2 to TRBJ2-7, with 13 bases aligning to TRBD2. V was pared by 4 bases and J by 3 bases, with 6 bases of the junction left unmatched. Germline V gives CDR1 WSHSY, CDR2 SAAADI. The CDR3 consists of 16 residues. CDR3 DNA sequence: TGCGCCAGCAGTGCCTCCGGACTAGCGGGAGACTACGAGCAGTACTTC. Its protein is CASSASGLAGDYEQYF.

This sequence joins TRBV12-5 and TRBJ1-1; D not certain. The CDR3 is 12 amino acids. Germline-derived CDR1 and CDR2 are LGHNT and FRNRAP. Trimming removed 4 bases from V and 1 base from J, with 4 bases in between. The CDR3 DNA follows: TGTGCTAGTGGTTCTACGAACACTGAAGCTTTCTTT. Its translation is CASGSTNTEAFF.

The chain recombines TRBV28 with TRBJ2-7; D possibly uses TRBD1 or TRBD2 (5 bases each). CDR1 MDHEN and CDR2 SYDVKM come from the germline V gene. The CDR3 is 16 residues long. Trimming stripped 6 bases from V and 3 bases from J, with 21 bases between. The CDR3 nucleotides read TGTGCCAGCAGGCTACCGGGGACCCGAACCCGCTACGAGCAGTACTTC. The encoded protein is CASRLPGTRTRYEQYF. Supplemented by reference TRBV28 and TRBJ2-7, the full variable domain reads DVKVTQSSRYLVKRTGEKVFLECVQDMDHENMFWYRQDPGLGLRLIYFSYDVKMKEKGDIPEGYSVSREKKERFSLILESASTNQTSMYLCASRLPGTRTRYEQYFGPGTRLTVT.

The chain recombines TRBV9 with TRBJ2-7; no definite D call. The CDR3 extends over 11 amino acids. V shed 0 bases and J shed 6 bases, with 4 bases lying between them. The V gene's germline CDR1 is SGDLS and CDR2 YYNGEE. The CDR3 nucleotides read TGTGCCAGCAGCGTAGCCCCCGAGCAGTACTTC. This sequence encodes CASSVAPEQYF.

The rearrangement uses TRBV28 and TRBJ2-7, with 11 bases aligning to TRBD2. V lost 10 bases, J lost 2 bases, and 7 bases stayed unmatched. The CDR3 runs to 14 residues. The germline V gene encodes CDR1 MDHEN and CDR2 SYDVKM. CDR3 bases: TGTGCCATCCTTGGGACTAGCGGTGCCTACGAGCAGTACTTC. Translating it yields CAILGTSGAYEQYF.

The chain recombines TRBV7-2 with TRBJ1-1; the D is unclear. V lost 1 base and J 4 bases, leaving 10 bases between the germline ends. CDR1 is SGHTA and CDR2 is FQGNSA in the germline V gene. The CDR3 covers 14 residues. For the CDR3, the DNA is TGTGCCAGCAGCTTAGGTGCCGAACCCACTGAAGCTTTCTTT. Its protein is CASSLGAEPTEAFF. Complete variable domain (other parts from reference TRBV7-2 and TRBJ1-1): GAGVSQSPSNKVTEKGKDVELRCDPISGHTALYWYRQSLGQGLEFLIYFQGNSAPDKSGLPSDRFSAERTGGSVSTLTIQRTQQEDSAVYLCASSLGAEPTEAFFGQGTRLTVV.

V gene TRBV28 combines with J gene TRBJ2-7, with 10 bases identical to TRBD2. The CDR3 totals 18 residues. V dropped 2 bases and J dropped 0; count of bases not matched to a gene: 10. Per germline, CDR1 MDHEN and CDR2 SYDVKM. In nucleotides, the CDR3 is TGTGCCAGCAGTTTAACGTCTAGCGGGAGAGTCGCCTCCTACGAGCAGTACTTC. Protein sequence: CASSLTSSGRVASYEQYF.

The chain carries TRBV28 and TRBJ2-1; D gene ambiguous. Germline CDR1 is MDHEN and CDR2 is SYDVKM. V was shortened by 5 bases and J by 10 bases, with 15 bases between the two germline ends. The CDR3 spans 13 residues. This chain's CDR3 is CASSDSVPPEQFF. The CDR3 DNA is TGTGCCAGCAGTGACTCCGTCCCCCCGGAGCAGTTCTTC.

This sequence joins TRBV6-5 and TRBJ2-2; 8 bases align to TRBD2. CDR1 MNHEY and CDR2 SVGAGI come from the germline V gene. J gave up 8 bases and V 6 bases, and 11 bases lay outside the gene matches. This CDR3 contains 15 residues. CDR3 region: CASRTGTSFMGELFF. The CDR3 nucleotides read TGTGCCAGCAGGACCGGGACTAGTTTCATGGGGGAGCTGTTTTTT.

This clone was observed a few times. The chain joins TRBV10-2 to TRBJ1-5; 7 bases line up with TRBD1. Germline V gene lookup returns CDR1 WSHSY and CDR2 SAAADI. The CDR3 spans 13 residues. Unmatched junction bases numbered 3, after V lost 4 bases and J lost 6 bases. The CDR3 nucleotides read TGCGCCAGCAGTGGACAGGGCAGTCAGCCCCAGCATTTT. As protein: CASSGQGSQPQHF.

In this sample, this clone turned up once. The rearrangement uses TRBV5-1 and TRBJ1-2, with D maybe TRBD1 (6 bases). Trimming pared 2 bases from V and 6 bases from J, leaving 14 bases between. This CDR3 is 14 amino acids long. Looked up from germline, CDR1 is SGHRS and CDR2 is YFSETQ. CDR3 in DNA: TGCGCCAGCAGCTTTACAGGGCCCGGTGATGGCTACACCTTC. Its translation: CASSFTGPGDGYTF. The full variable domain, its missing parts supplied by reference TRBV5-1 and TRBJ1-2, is KAGVTQTPRYLIKTRGQQVTLSCSPISGHRSVSWYQQTPGQGLQFLFEYFSETQRNKGNFPGRFSGRQFSNSRSEMNVSTLELGDSALYLCASSFTGPGDGYTFGSGTRLTVV.

The CDR3 reads CASSMVGPHEQYF. CDR3 in DNA: TGTGCCAGCAGTATGGTTGGTCCCCACGAGCAGTACTTC. The V call is TRBV28, the J call TRBJ2-7; D call uncertain. Germline CDR1 is MDHEN and CDR2 is SYDVKM. There are 13 residues in the CDR3. Trimming pared 5 bases from V and 5 bases from J, leaving 13 bases between.

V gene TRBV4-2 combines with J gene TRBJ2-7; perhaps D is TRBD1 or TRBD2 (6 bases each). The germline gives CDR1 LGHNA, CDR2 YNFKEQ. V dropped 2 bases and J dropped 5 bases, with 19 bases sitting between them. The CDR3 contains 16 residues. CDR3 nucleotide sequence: TGTGCCAGCAGCCAACTCGGGGGCCTAGCCCGTCACGAGCAGTACTTC. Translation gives CASSQLGGLARHEQYF.

CDR3 coding DNA: TGTGCCAGCAGGCCGGACAGGGGCAGCCAAGAGACCCAGTACTTC. It specifies CASRPDRGSQETQYF. This chain links TRBV2 with TRBJ2-5, with TRBD1 identical over 9 bases. The V segment lost 6 bases and the J segment 1 base; nucleotides outside the gene matches: 6. The germline CDR1 and CDR2 sequences are SNHLY and FYNNEI. This CDR3 region has 15 residues.

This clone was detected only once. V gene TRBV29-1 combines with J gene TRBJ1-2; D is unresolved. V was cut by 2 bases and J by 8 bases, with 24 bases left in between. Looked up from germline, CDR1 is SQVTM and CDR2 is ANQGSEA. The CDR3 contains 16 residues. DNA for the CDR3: TGCAGCGTTGAATCAGCGATTATGAGGATAGCAGAGGGCTACACCTTC. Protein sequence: CSVESAIMRIAEGYTF.

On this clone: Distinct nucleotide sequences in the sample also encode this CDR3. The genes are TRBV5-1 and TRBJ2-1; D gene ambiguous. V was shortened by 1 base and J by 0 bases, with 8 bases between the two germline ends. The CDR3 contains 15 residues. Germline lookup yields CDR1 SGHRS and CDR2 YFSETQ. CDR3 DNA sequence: TGCGCCAGCAGCTTGTCGTCGGGCTCCTACAATGAGCAGTTCTTC. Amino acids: CASSLSSGSYNEQFF.

CDR3 residues: CASSLGLHNEQFF. CDR3 in DNA: TGTGCCAGCAGCTTAGGACTACACAATGAGCAGTTCTTC. The V gene is TRBV7-7, the J gene TRBJ2-1, with D maybe TRBD2 (5 bases). V was cut by 1 base and J by 5 bases, with 6 bases left in between. CDR1 is SSHAT, CDR2 FNYEAQ, per germline (reference sequence). CDR3 length equals 13 residues.

CDR3 region: CASSVTTSGAYNEQFF. Written as DNA, the CDR3 is TGTGCCAGCAGCGTGACAACTAGCGGGGCCTACAATGAGCAGTTCTTC. This chain joins TRBV9 and TRBJ2-1; TRBD2 matches 10 bases. CDR3 length equals 16 residues. Germline CDR1 reads SGDLS; CDR2 reads YYNGEE. With V trimmed by 2 bases and J by 2 bases, 4 bases remained unmatched.

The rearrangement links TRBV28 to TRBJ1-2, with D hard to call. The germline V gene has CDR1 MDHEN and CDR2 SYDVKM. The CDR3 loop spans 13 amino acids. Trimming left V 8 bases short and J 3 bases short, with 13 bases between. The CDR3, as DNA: TGTGCCAGCTCTGTTTTCTTTGACTATGGCTACACCTTC. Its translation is CASSVFFDYGYTF.

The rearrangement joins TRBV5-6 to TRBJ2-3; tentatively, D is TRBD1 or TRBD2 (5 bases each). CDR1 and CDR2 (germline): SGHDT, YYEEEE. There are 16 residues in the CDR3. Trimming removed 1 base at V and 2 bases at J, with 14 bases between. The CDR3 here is CASSLTAGTVTDTQYF. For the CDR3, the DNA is TGTGCCAGCAGCTTGACTGCAGGGACGGTCACAGATACGCAGTATTTT.

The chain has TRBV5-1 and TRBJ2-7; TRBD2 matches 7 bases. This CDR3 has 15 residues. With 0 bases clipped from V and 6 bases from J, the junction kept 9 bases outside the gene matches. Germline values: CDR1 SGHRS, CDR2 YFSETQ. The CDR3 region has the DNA TGCGCCAGCAGCTTGGTGGCGGGGGATATTAGCGAGCAGTACTTC. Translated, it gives CASSLVAGDISEQYF.

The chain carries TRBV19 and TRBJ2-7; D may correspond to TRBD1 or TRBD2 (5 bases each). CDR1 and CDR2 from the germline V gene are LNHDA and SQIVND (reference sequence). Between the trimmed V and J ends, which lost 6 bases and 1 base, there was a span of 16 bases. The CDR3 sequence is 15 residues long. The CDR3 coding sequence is TGTGCCAGTAGCTATGGTTCCGGGACGTCCTACGAGCAGTACTTC. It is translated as CASSYGSGTSYEQYF.

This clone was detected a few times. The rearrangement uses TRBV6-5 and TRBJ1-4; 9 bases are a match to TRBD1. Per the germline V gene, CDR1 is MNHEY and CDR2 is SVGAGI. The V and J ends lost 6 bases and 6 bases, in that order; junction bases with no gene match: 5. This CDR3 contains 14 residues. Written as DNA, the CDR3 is TGTGCCAGCAGGGACAGGGGAGGAGATGAAAAACTGTTTTTT. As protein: CASRDRGGDEKLFF.

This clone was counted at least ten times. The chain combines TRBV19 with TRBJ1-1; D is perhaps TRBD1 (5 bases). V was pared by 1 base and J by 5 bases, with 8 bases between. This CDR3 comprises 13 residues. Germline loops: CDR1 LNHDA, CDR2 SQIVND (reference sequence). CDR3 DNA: TGTGCCAGTAGTATAGGGGGGAAGACTGAAGCTTTCTTT. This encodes CASSIGGKTEAFF.

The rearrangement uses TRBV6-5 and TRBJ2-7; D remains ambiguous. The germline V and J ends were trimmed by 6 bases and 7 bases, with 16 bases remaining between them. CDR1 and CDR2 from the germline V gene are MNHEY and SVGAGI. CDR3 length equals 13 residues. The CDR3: CASRDRPAGEQYF. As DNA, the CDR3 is TGTGCCAGCAGGGATCGACCCGCTGGGGAGCAGTACTTC.

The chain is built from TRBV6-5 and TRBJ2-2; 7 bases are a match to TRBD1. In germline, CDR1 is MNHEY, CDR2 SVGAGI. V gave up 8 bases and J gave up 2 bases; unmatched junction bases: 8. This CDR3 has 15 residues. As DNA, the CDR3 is TGTGCCAGCGCCCAACAGGGGTTCAACACCGGGGAGCTGTTTTTT. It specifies CASAQQGFNTGELFF.

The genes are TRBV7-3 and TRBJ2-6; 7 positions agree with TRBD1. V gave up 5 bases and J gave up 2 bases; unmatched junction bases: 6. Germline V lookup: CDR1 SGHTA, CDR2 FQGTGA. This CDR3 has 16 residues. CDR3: CASSLRGTAGANVLTF. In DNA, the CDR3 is TGTGCCAGCAGCCTAAGGGGGACAGCTGGGGCCAACGTCCTGACTTTC.

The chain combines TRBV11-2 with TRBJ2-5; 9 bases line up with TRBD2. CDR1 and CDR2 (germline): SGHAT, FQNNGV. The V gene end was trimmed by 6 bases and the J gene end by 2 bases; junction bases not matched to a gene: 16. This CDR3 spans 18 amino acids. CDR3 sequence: CASRLIRGPSGAQETQYF. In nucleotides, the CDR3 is TGTGCCAGCAGACTCATCAGAGGGCCTAGCGGGGCTCAAGAGACCCAGTACTTC.

CDR3 nucleotide sequence: TGTGCCAGCAGCTTCCGTAGACAGGATCGGGCCACAGATACGCAGTATTTT. Its translation is CASSFRRQDRATDTQYF. V gene TRBV7-2 combines with J gene TRBJ2-3; possibly TRBD1 for D (6 bases). Germline V gene lookup returns CDR1 SGHTA and CDR2 FQGNSA. The CDR3 has 17 residues. V dropped 3 bases and J dropped 2 bases, with 18 bases sitting between them.

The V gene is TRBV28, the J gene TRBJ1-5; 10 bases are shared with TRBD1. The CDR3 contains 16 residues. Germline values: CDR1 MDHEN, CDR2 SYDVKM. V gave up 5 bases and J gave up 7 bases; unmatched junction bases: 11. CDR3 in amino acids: CASSPAGQGEGQPQHF. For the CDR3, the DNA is TGTGCCAGCAGTCCCGCCGGACAGGGGGAGGGACAGCCCCAGCATTTT.